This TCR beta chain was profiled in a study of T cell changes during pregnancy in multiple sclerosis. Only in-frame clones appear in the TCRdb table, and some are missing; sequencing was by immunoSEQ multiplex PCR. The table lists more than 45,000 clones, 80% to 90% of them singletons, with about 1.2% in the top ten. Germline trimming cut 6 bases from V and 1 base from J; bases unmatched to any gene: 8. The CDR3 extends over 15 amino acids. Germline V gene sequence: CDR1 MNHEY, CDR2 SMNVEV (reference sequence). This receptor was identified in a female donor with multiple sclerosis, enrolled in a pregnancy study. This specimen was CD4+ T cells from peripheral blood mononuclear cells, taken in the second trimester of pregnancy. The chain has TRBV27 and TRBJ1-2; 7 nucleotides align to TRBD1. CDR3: CASRGPGQSNYGYTF. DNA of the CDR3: TGTGCCAGCAGGGGACCGGGACAGAGTAACTATGGCTACACCTTC.